This record concerns one T cell receptor beta chain sequence. Study processing details: Reference gene primer amplification in the assay estimated nucleated cell counts. Sequenced by immunoSEQ multiplex PCR; TCRdb stores in-frame clones only, minus some. The V and J calls and clone size were taken over from that table, and D and trimming were inferred from the DNA. In the table there are over 100,000 clones, around 83% of which are singletons. The data derive from a study of blood T cell repertoires in COVID-19. Study-level background: There were acute and convalescent COVID-19 samples, and they came from the United States, Italy and Spain. From T cells, B-cell-depleted T cells, or PBMCs came the material, which was cDNA or gDNA.

The CDR3 is 13 amino acids. Trimming cost V 7 bases and J 6 bases; bases outside gene matches: 6. The V gene's germline CDR1 is WNHNN and CDR2 SYGVQD (reference sequence). Sample: peripheral blood. V gene TRBV10-1 combines with J gene TRBJ2-3; 8 nucleotides align to TRBD1. This TCR was sampled from a man in his 70s with acute or convalescent COVID-19. The CDR3 nucleotides are TGCGCCAGCAAGGACAGGGCGAGCGATACGCAGTATTTT. This codes for CASKDRASDTQYF.